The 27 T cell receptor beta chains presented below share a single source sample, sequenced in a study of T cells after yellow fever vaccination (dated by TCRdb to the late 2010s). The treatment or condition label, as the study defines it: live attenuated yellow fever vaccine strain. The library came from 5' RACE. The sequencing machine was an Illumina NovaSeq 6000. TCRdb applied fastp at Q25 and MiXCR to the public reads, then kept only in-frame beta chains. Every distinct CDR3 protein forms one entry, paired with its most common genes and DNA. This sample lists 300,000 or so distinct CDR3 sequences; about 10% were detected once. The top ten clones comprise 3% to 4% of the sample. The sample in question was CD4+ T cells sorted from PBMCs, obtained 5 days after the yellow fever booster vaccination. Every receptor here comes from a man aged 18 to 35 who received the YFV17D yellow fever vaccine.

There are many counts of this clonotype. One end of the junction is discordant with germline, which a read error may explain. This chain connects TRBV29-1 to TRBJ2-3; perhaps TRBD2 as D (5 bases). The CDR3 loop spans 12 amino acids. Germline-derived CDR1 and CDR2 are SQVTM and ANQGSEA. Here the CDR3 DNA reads TGCAGCGTCGAAGCGGTAACAGATACGCAGTATTTT. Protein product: CSVEAVTDTQYF.

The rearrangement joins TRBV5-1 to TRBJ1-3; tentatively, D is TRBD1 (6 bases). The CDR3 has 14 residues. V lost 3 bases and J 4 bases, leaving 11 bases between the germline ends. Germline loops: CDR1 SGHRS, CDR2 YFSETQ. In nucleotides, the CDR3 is TGCGCCAGCAGCTCCGGGACACTAGGAAACACCATATATTTT. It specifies CASSSGTLGNTIYF.

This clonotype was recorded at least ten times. The CDR3 is CASRIPGLANTGELFF. In DNA, the CDR3 is TGTGCCAGCAGGATACCGGGACTAGCAAACACCGGGGAGCTGTTTTTT. V and J are TRBV2 and TRBJ2-2; 9 bases fit TRBD2. The CDR3 runs to 16 residues. With 6 bases clipped from V and 2 bases from J, the junction kept 7 bases outside the gene matches. Germline values: CDR1 SNHLY, CDR2 FYNNEI.

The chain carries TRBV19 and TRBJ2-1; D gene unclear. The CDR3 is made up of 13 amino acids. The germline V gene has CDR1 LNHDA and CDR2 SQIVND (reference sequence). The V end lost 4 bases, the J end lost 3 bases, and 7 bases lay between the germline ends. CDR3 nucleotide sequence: TGTGCCAGTAGTAGCGCCAACTACAATGAGCAGTTCTTC. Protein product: CASSSANYNEQFF.

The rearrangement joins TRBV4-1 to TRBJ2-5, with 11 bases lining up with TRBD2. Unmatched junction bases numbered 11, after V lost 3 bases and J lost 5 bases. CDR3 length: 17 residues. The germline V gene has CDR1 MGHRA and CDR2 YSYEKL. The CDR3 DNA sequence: TGCGCCAGCAGCCATCGGGCTAGCGGGGGGCCAAGCGAGACCCAGTACTTC. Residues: CASSHRASGGPSETQYF.

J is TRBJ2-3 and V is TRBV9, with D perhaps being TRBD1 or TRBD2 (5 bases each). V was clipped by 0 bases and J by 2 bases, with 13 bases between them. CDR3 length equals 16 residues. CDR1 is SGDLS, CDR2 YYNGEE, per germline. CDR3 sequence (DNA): TGTGCCAGCAGCGTAGGAGGGACGGAACTCACAGATACGCAGTATTTT. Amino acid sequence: CASSVGGTELTDTQYF.

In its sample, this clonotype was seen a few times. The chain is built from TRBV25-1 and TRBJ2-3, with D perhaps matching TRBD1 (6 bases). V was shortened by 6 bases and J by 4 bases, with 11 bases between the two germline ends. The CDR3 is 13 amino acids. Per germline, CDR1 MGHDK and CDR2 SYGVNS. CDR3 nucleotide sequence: TGTGCCAGCAGATTACAGGGAGCAGATACGCAGTATTTT. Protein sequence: CASRLQGADTQYF.

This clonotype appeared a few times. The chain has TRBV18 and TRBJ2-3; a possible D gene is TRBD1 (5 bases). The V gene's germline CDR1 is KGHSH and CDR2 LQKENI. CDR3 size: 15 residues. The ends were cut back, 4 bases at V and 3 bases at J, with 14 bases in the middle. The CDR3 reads CASSLQGGRTDTQYF. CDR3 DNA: TGTGCCAGCTCACTCCAGGGTGGAAGGACAGATACGCAGTATTTT. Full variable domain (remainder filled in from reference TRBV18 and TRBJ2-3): NAGVMQNPRHLVRRRGQEARLRCSPMKGHSHVYWYRQLPEEGLKFMVYLQKENIIDESGMPKERFSAEFPKEGPSILRIQQVVRGDSAAYFCASSLQGGRTDTQYFGPGTRLTVL.

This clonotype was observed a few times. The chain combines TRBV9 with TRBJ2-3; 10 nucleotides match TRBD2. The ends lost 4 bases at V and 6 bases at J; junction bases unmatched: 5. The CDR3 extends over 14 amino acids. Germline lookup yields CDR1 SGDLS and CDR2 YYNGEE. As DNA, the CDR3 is TGTGCCAGCAGCACTCAGACTAGCGGGGATACGCAGTATTTT. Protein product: CASSTQTSGDTQYF.

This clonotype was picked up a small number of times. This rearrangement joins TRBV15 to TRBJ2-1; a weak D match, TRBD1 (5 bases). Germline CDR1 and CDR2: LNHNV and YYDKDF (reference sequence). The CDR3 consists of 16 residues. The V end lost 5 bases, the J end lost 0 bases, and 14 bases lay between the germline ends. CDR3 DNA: TGTGCCACCAGCGGGCGACAGTTAAGCTCCTACAATGAGCAGTTCTTC. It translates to CATSGRQLSSYNEQFF.

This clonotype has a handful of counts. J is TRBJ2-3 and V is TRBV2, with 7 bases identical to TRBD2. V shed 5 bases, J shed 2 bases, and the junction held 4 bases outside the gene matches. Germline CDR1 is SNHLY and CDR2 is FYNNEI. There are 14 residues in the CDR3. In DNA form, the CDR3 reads TGTGCCAGCAGTAGCGGGGCTTTCACAGATACGCAGTATTTT. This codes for CASSSGAFTDTQYF.

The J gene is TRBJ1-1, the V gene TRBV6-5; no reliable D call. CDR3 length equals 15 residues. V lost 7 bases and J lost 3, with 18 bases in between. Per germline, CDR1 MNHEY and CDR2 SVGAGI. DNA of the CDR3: TGTGCCAGCAACAAACGGCCCGTCTGGGACACTGAAGCTTTCTTT. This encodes CASNKRPVWDTEAFF.

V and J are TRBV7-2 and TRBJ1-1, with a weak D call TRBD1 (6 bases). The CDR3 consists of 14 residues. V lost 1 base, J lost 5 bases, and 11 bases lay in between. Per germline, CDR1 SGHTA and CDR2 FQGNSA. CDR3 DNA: TGTGCCAGCAGCTTAGTGTTTCAGGGGACTGAAGCTTTCTTT. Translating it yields CASSLVFQGTEAFF.

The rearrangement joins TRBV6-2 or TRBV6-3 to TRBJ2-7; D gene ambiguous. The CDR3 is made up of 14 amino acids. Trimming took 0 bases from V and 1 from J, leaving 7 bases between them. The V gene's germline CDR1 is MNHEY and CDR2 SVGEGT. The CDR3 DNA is TGTGCCAGCAGTTACTCGGACGGATCCTACGAGCAGTACGTC. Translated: CASSYSDGSYEQYV.

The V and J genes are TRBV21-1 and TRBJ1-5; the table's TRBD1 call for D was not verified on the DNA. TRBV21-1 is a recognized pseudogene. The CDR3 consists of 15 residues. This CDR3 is CASSSRVFSNQPQHF. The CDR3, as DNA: TGTGCCAGCAGCAGCAGGGTGTTCAGCAATCAGCCCCAGCATTTT.

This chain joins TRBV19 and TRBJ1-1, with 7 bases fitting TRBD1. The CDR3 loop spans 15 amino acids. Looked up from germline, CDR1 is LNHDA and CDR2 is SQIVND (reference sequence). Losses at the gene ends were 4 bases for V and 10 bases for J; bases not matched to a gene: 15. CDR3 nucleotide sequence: TGTGCCAGTAGTACCCTGGGCAGGGGGGACCTTGGAGCTTTCTTT. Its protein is CASSTLGRGDLGAFF.

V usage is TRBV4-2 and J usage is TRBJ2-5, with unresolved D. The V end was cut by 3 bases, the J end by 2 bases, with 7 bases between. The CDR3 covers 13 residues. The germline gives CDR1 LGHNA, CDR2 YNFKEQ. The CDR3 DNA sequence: TGTGCCAGCAGCCAGAATGTACAAGAGACCCAGTACTTC. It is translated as CASSQNVQETQYF.

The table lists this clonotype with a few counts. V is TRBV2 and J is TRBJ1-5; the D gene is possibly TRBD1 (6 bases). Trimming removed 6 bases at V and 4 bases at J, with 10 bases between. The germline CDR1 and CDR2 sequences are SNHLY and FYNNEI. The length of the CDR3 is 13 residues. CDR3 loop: CASRGQQNQPQHF. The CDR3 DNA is TGTGCCAGCAGGGGACAACAGAATCAGCCCCAGCATTTT.

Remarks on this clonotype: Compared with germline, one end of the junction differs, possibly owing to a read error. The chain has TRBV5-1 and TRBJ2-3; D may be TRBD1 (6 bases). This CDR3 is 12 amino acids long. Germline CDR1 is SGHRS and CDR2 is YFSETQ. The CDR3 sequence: CASSSGGSAGDF. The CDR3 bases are TGCGCCAGCAGCTCCGGTGGCTCCGCAGGGGATTTT.

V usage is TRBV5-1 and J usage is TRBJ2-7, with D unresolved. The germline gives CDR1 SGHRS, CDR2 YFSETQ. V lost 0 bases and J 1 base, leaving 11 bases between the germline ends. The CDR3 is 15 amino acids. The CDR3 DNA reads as TGCGCCAGCAGCTTGGGGGTGCAAACTTCCTACGAGCAGTACTTC. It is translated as CASSLGVQTSYEQYF. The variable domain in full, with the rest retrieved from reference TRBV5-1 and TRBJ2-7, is KAGVTQTPRYLIKTRGQQVTLSCSPISGHRSVSWYQQTPGQGLQFLFEYFSETQRNKGNFPGRFSGRQFSNSRSEMNVSTLELGDSALYLCASSLGVQTSYEQYFGPGTRLTVT.

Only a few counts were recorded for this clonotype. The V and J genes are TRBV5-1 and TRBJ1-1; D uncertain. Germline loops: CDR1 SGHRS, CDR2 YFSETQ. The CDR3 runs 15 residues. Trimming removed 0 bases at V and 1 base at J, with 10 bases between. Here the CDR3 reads CASSLAGSQNTEAFF. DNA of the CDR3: TGCGCCAGCAGCTTGGCCGGCAGCCAGAACACTGAAGCTTTCTTT. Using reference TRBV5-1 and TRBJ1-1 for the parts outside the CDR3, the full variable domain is KAGVTQTPRYLIKTRGQQVTLSCSPISGHRSVSWYQQTPGQGLQFLFEYFSETQRNKGNFPGRFSGRQFSNSRSEMNVSTLELGDSALYLCASSLAGSQNTEAFFGQGTRLTVV.

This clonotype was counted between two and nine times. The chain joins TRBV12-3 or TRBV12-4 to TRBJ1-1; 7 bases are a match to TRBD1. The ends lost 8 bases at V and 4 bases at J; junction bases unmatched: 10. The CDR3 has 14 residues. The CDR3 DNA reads TGTGCCAGCGGAAAAACAGGGGTGCGCACTGAAGCTTTCTTT. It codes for CASGKTGVRTEAFF.

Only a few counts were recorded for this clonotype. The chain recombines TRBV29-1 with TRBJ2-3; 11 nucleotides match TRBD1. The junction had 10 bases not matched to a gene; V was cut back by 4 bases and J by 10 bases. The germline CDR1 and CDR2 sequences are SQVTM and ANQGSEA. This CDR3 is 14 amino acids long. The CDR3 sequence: CSVGGPGQGGAQYF. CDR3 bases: TGCAGCGTTGGGGGCCCGGGACAGGGGGGTGCGCAGTATTTT.

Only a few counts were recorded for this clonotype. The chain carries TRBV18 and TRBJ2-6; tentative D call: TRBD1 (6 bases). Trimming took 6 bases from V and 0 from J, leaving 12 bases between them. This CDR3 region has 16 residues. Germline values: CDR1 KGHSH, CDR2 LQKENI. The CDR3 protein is CASSVGASSGANVLTF. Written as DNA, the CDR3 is TGTGCCAGCTCGGTGGGGGCTTCCTCTGGGGCCAACGTCCTGACTTTC.

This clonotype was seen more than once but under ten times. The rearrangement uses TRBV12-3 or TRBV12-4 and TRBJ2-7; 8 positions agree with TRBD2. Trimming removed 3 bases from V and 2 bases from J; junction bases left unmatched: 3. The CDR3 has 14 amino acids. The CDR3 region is CASSLGSGTYEQYV. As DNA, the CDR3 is TGTGCCAGCAGTTTGGGTAGCGGGACCTACGAGCAGTACGTC.

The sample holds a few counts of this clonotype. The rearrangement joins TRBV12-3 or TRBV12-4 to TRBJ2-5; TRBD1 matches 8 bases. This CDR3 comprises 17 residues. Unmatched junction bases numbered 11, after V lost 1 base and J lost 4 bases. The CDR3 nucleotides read TGTGCCAGCAGTTTAGGGTCGACGGACAGGGTGACAGAGACCCAGTACTTC. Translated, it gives CASSLGSTDRVTETQYF.

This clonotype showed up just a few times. The CDR3, as DNA: TGCGCCAGCAGCTTGTCTATGGGGAACACTGAAGCTTTCTTT. This translates into CASSLSMGNTEAFF. This rearrangement joins TRBV5-1 to TRBJ1-1; no firm D call. V lost 1 base, J lost 1 base, and 8 bases lay in between. Germline V gives CDR1 SGHRS, CDR2 YFSETQ. The CDR3 sequence is 14 residues long.